The 27 T cell receptor beta chains below were found in one sample sequenced in a study of T cell clusters in autoimmune cytopenias (dated by TCRdb to the late 2010s). TRB amplification used roughly 250 ng of peripheral blood genomic DNA, some 40,000 genome equivalents, per sample. The instrument given in TCRdb is Illumina MiSeq. To amplify TRB rearrangements, a touch-down multiplex PCR protocol was run with the TRB-A and TRB-B primer pools combined in a single tube. TCRdb reprocessed the raw reads; every CDR3 protein sequence is a single record, and DNA is not supplied. The sample table includes over 10,000 distinct CDR3 sequences. 3% to 3.5% of the sample is held by the ten biggest clonotypes. Sequencing input: peripheral blood. The receptors come from a human donor with an autoimmune cytopenia or autoimmune hepatitis (not recorded which).

This clonotype is labeled medium-sized based on frequency. The chain is built from TRBV29-1 and TRBJ2-5; TCRdb gives TRBD1 as the D gene, but with no DNA this cannot be confirmed. The CDR3 loop spans 13 amino acids. Germline V gene data show CDR1 as SQVTM and CDR2 as ANQGSEA. Here the CDR3 reads CSVAFRGQETQYF.

The V and J genes are TRBV18 and TRBJ2-7. CDR3 length: 14 residues. Germline CDR1 KGHSH, CDR2 LQKENI. CDR3 protein: CASSPPANAAEQYF.

The chain joins TRBV6-5 to TRBJ2-1; TCRdb picks TRBD1, but there is no DNA to check that call. The CDR3 has 15 residues. CDR1 MNHEY and CDR2 SVGAGI come from the germline V gene. The CDR3 here is CASSYPGQGRYEQFF.

This clonotype registers medium-sized by frequency. The J gene is TRBJ2-3, the V gene TRBV19; TCRdb designates TRBD2, a call that cannot be tested without DNA. Germline CDR1 LNHDA, CDR2 SQIVND (reference sequence). This CDR3 has 14 residues. The CDR3 loop reads CASEGRQGSHTQYF.

The chain employs TRBV6-4 and TRBJ1-5; TCRdb's D gene call, TRBD1, goes unchecked for lack of DNA. The CDR3 has 13 residues. Germline V lookup: CDR1 MRHNA, CDR2 SNTAGT. CDR3 region: CASAEGGNQPQHF.

The V call is TRBV6-1, the J call TRBJ1-3. The CDR3 contains 12 residues. Germline V CDR1 and CDR2: MNHNS, SASEGT. CDR3 loop: CATRSSGNTIYF.

This sequence joins TRBV5-6 and TRBJ2-3; TCRdb reports TRBD2, a call that lacks DNA to check it against. CDR1 is SGHDT, CDR2 YYEEEE, per germline. There are 15 residues in the CDR3. CDR3 protein: CASSLRLAGLDTQYF.

The chain has TRBV6-5 and TRBJ2-3; TCRdb returns TRBD1, unconfirmable since there is no DNA. The germline gives CDR1 MNHEY, CDR2 SVGAGI. The CDR3 totals 15 residues. This chain's CDR3 is CASSGGRYLTDTQYF.

This clonotype registers medium-sized by frequency. The chain recombines TRBV19 with TRBJ2-1; TCRdb designates TRBD2, a call that cannot be tested without DNA. CDR1 and CDR2 from the germline V gene are LNHDA and SQIVND (reference sequence). The CDR3 length is 14 residues. CDR3 residues: CASSTGTSTNEQFF.

The CDR3 here is CASTLGQGDSPLHF. This chain links TRBV12-3 or TRBV12-4 with TRBJ1-6; TCRdb's assignment of TRBD1 cannot be checked, as there is no DNA. The CDR3 has 14 residues.

The CDR3 region is CASSFTYSYNSPLHF. The genes are TRBV5-6 and TRBJ1-6. The germline CDR1 and CDR2 sequences are SGHDT and YYEEEE. The CDR3 contains 15 residues.

The rearrangement uses TRBV5-4 and TRBJ1-4; the D gene TCRdb calls, TRBD1, cannot be checked with no DNA. The CDR3 has 13 residues. CDR1 SGHNT and CDR2 YYREEE come from the germline V gene (reference sequence). The CDR3 spells CASSLQGNEKLFF.

The chain joins TRBV6-5 to TRBJ2-3; lacking DNA, the TRBD2 call made by TCRdb goes unchecked. Germline V CDR1 and CDR2: MNHEY, SVGAGI. The CDR3 contains 17 residues. The CDR3 sequence is CASSLTTSGISTDTQYF.

The chain joins TRBV6-4 to TRBJ2-6. Germline V gene data show CDR1 as MRHNA and CDR2 as SNTAGT. This CDR3 spans 13 amino acids. CDR3 loop: CASSDSGANVLTF.

This sequence joins TRBV18 and TRBJ2-7; TCRdb indicates TRBD2, and absent DNA this call remains unverified. This CDR3 spans 15 amino acids. CDR1 and CDR2 from the germline V gene are KGHSH and LQKENI. CDR3 in amino acids: CASSPRVAGGYEQYF.

V and J are TRBV5-6 and TRBJ1-2. There are 13 residues in the CDR3. The germline V gene encodes CDR1 SGHDT and CDR2 YYEEEE. The CDR3 here is CASSVDSHYGYTF.

V gene TRBV6-5 combines with J gene TRBJ2-1; checking the TCRdb D call of TRBD1 is not possible without DNA. Per the germline V gene, CDR1 is MNHEY and CDR2 is SVGAGI. This CDR3 has 15 amino acids. The CDR3: CASSFGAGRHNEQFF.

This rearrangement joins TRBV5-1 to TRBJ2-3. Germline-derived CDR1 and CDR2 are SGHRS and YFSETQ. This CDR3 contains 14 residues. CDR3: CASSLFVSPDTQYF.

This rearrangement joins TRBV6-5 to TRBJ1-4; lacking DNA, the TRBD1 call made by TCRdb goes unchecked. Germline V CDR1 and CDR2: MNHEY, SVGAGI. This CDR3 comprises 15 residues. CDR3 loop: CASSFGTGGGEKLFF.

This clonotype is called medium-sized based on its frequency. V and J are TRBV12-3 or TRBV12-4 and TRBJ2-2; as DNA is missing, the TRBD1 call by TCRdb cannot be tested. The CDR3 loop spans 15 amino acids. This chain's CDR3 is CASSFRTGNTGELFF.

CDR3 amino acids: CASSLSLLGETQYF. The V gene is TRBV7-9, the J gene TRBJ2-5. CDR1 and CDR2 from the germline V gene are SEHNR and FQNEAQ (reference sequence). The CDR3 runs to 14 residues. The variable domain in full, with the rest retrieved from reference TRBV7-9 and TRBJ2-5, is DTGVSQNPRHKITKRGQNVTFRCDPISEHNRLYWYRQTLGQGPEFLTYFQNEAQLEKSRLLSDRFSAERPKGSFSTLEIQRTEQGDSAMYLCASSLSLLGETQYFGPGTRLLVL.

V gene TRBV12-3 or TRBV12-4 combines with J gene TRBJ2-3; checking the TCRdb D call of TRBD1 is not possible without DNA. The length of the CDR3 is 13 residues. The chain's CDR3 is CASKKQGLDTQYF.

The chain joins TRBV10-3 to TRBJ2-7; TCRdb picks TRBD1, but there is no DNA to check that call. CDR1 and CDR2 (germline): ENHRY, SYGVKD. This CDR3 region has 13 residues. The CDR3 region is CAIRDPVGGEQYF.

This rearrangement joins TRBV27 to TRBJ2-4; the D gene TCRdb calls, TRBD1, cannot be checked with no DNA. This CDR3 has 15 amino acids. Germline CDR1 reads MNHEY; CDR2 reads SMNVEV (reference sequence). The CDR3 protein is CASSTTGTGYDIQYF.

The CDR3 loop reads CASRTGASGELFF. This chain uses TRBV6-1 with TRBJ2-2; without DNA, the TCRdb call of TRBD1 cannot be checked. The CDR3 length is 13 residues. Germline CDR1 is MNHNS and CDR2 is SASEGT.

The CDR3 reads CASSLGLSKNIQYF. J is TRBJ2-4 and V is TRBV12-3 or TRBV12-4; lacking DNA, the TRBD2 call made by TCRdb goes unchecked. The CDR3 is made up of 14 amino acids.

The V and J genes are TRBV15 and TRBJ2-1; no DNA is available, so the TRBD1 call from TCRdb remains unchecked. CDR3 length: 16 amino acids. Germline lookup yields CDR1 LNHNV and CDR2 YYDKDF (reference sequence). The CDR3 sequence is CATSRVRTGGLNEQFF.